This TCR beta chain originates from a study of blood T cell repertoires in COVID-19 (dated by TCRdb to 2018 to 2020). For the wider study: Samples from collaborators originated in the United States, Italy and Spain and spanned both the acute and convalescent phases of COVID-19. The prospective study material was composed of cDNA or gDNA derived from T cells, B-cell-depleted T cells, or PBMCs. Subjects who had been exposed to COVID-19, were actively infected with it, or had recovered from it provided the deeply sampled blood TCRbeta repertoires that made up the dataset. The repertoires were released in a freely available public database meant as a resource for research on the immune response to SARS-CoV-2. Samples came from the ongoing ImmuneRACE study (first 160 participants) plus 1,254 subjects from 6 global collaborators. Nearly every sample came with metadata listing a de-identified subject ID, COVID-19 status, age in years and sex. Where available, HLA class I and class II types were obtained from metadata supplied by the sample provider rather than from assay-based typing.

The immunoSEQ Assay, a bias-controlled multiplex PCR, was used to amplify TCRbeta CDR3 regions from genomic DNA. In the authors' own workflow: Within the assay, amplification of reference gene primers was used to estimate how many nucleated cells each sample contained. To quantify the absolute abundance of each unique TCRbeta CDR3 rearrangement, sequence reads were collapsed and filtered. For each sample, productive Simpson clonality was calculated by taking the square root of Simpson's diversity index across productive rearrangements. Imported from immuneACCESS, the table was reduced by TCRdb to in-frame sequences with V and J called. These copies leave out some clones; in studies compared against another copy, an unresolved V gene accounts for under half, and the cause of the remainder is not known. The V and J calls and the clone size are those of that table, but D and trimming were determined from the DNA. This sample holds about half a million clones; 89% were observed only once. The ten largest clones represent approximately 0.9% of the sample.

One collaborating source in Seattle enrolled patients while the patients were actively infected and followed the patients over time throughout the course of disease. The collaborating institutions used their own protocols to collect whole blood in K2EDTA tubes. For TCRbeta analysis, collaborators shipped samples in one of three forms: frozen whole blood, isolated PBMCs, or DNA extracted from either of those sample types. On this clone: The antigen it binds to is not known. Base qualities were left out, and no much larger clone turns up one base away.

V was cut back by 0 bases and J by 7 bases, leaving a gap of 12 bases between them. The germline V gene (reference sequence) gives CDR1 as GTSNPN and CDR2 as SVGIG. Measured from the cysteine to the phenylalanine, the CDR3 is 13 residues long. Left in the record is the CDR3 DNA by itself, 39 bases read in frame from the first base. The full study reports these points: The amount of clinical and demographic metadata varied by source and participant and was provided uncurated.

The chain is assembled from TRBV30 and TRBJ1-2; matching of 6 bases hints at TRBD1 as the D gene. The source is a man younger than 30 with COVID-19, enrolled during active disease. Sequencing was performed on peripheral blood. The nucleotide sequence is TGTGCCTGGAGTGTTACAGGGATCGGTGGCTACACCTTC. This codes for CAWSVTGIGGYTF.